This T cell receptor beta chain stems from a study of cytomegalovirus exposure and HLA in healthy donors. Study details: Researchers found that under 90% of 350 to 500 genotyped donors fell within the Caucasian-associated ancestry cluster. Study results and caveats: Among TCR sequences, most were rare, though some public TCRs appeared in many donors. From TCR beta sequences, most subjects' HLA-A and HLA-B alleles were reportedly predicted accurately.

Participants comprised healthy donors of bone marrow. The ends were cut back, 1 base at V and 3 bases at J, with 5 bases in the middle. Germline values: CDR1 SGHTA, CDR2 FQGNSA. CDR3 length equals 13 residues. It was with 60 Vbeta and 13 Jbeta primers that the PCR ran. Measured with immunoSEQ multiplex PCR; TCRdb has only the in-frame clones, and not every one. The data hold 100,000 to 150,000 clones, with roughly 68% observed a single time. This clone was counted between two and nine times. What it binds is not known. The receptor comes from a woman in her 50s in good health and CMV-seropositive. The chain carries TRBV7-2 and TRBJ2-3, with D uncertain. The sample consisted of PBMCs. In nucleotides, the CDR3 is TGTGCCAGCAGCTTAGGAGCGACAGATACGCAGTATTTT. Translation gives CASSLGATDTQYF.